This TCR beta chain stems from a study of OX40 agonist ivuxolimab in advanced cancers. About the research overall: The dose-escalation group included hepatocellular carcinoma, melanoma, renal cell carcinoma and head and neck cancer.

Germline V gene data show CDR1 as SGHNT and CDR2 as YYREEE (reference sequence). This CDR3 contains 14 residues. V was pared by 3 bases and J by 6 bases, with 13 bases between. TCRdb's table, derived via immunoSEQ multiplex PCR, lists solely in-frame clones and lacks some. The table records some 60,000 clones, 84% of them present only once. This sequence originates from an adult with an advanced solid tumor such as melanoma, head and neck, liver or kidney cancer. The source was CD4+ or CD8+ T cells sorted from blood, collected in a trial of the OX40 agonist ivuxolimab. This chain uses TRBV5-4 with TRBJ2-1, with D possibly matching TRBD2 (5 bases). The CDR3 DNA sequence: TGTGCCAGCAGCTCACGAGGAGAGGGCAATGAGCAGTTCTTC. Amino acids: CASSSRGEGNEQFF.